This T cell receptor beta chain is drawn from a study of vaccination and CD4 T cells after COVID-19. Study-wide context: For post-vaccine samples, collection took place a median roughly 72 days after dose two, ranging from 14 to 241.

Treatment given: approximately 9-day PBMC culture with coronavirus spike peptide pools or control peptides (ViraFEST assay). CDR1 is MNHNS, CDR2 SASEGT, per germline. The CDR3 spans 16 residues. Losses at the gene ends were 6 bases for V and 0 bases for J; bases not matched to a gene: 9. Comments on this clonotype: The antigen is not known.

Sequenced with the Oncomine TCR Beta short-read assay was DNA taken from cultured CD4+ T cells. CD4+ T cells were cultured, and genomic DNA was extracted from them. Via MiXCR, TCRdb re-called the PCR reads, giving one row per CDR3 protein. The sample consists of 17,000 or so distinct CDR3 sequences, around 47% of them appearing once. Study-level findings and limits: Spike mono-reactivity applied to 304 of 307 vaccine-specific clones detected in convalescent patients.

The chain has TRBV6-1 and TRBJ2-3; 7 nucleotides align to TRBD1. The specimen was CD4+ T cells from blood, cultured in vitro, collected before SARS-CoV-2 vaccination. The TCR comes from a human donor who had recovered from COVID-19. CDR3 DNA sequence: TGTGCCAGCAGCACAGGGACAGAGACTAGCACAGATACGCAGTATTTT. As protein: CASSTGTETSTDTQYF.